One sample yielded the 14 T cell receptor beta chains listed below, sequenced in a study of T-cell reconstitution after alpha-beta-depleted transplantation in children (TCRdb year 2016). The method was PCR. Sequencing instrument: Illumina HiSeq 2500. TCR libraries were prepared with molecular barcoding, using unique molecular identifiers to normalize TCRbeta repertoire quantification. The public reads were reprocessed in TCRdb via fastp at Q25 and MiXCR, keeping in-frame beta chains. A single entry per CDR3 protein holds the most common genes and DNA from its merged rows. The sample data list approximately 390,000 distinct CDR3 sequences, and approximately 11% of these were observed just once. The top ten clones comprise about 5% of the sample. Source: PBMCs from the stem cell graft donor, taken from the stem cell graft. The source of these receptors is a human donor who donated a stem cell graft to a child with acute myeloid leukemia.

A few counts support this clonotype. The rearrangement uses TRBV25-1 and TRBJ2-7; 10 bases are shared with TRBD1. Germline V gene sequence: CDR1 MGHDK, CDR2 SYGVNS. The CDR3 sequence is 18 residues long. The ends lost 1 base at V and 6 bases at J; junction bases unmatched: 15. CDR3 region: CASSEFFVESGTGVEQYF. The CDR3 coding sequence is TGTGCCAGCAGTGAATTTTTTGTCGAATCCGGGACAGGGGTCGAGCAGTACTTC.

The V call is TRBV7-2, the J call TRBJ2-5; D gene uncertain. Trimming removed 1 base from V and 5 bases from J, with 17 bases in between. The germline V gene has CDR1 SGHTA and CDR2 FQGNSA. The CDR3 consists of 16 residues. CDR3: CASSLGTARIIETQYF. CDR3 DNA: TGTGCCAGCAGCTTAGGGACGGCGCGGATAATCGAGACCCAGTACTTC.

This clonotype was seen repeatedly, ten times or more. The chain joins TRBV11-2 to TRBJ1-5, with 7 nucleotides matching TRBD1. V shed 0 bases and J 1 base; nucleotides not matched to a gene: 9. Looked up from germline, CDR1 is SGHAT and CDR2 is FQNNGV. The CDR3 is made up of 18 amino acids. CDR3 nucleotides: TGTGCCAGCAGCTTAGAGTGGGGACAGTTAGTAAGCAATCAGCCCCAGCATTTT. This translates into CASSLEWGQLVSNQPQHF.

This clonotype was found once. This rearrangement joins TRBV25-1 to TRBJ1-5; D is uncertain. CDR3 size: 15 residues. Trimming stripped 1 base from V and 3 bases from J, with 10 bases between. Germline lookup yields CDR1 MGHDK and CDR2 SYGVNS. The CDR3 here is CASSESRSFNQPQHF. DNA of the CDR3: TGTGCCAGCAGTGAATCGAGGAGTTTCAATCAGCCCCAGCATTTT.

The chain uses TRBV11-2 and TRBJ2-3; no reliable D call. V was clipped by 1 base and J by 6 bases, with 8 bases between them. This CDR3 is 13 amino acids long. Germline V gene data show CDR1 as SGHAT and CDR2 as FQNNGV. CDR3 nucleotides: TGTGCCAGCAGCTTAGCTCCCGAGGATACGCAGTATTTT. Its protein product is CASSLAPEDTQYF.

Concerning this clonotype: Mismatch with germline at one junction end may stem from a read error. CDR3 region: CASSEDLREQAF. CDR3 in DNA: TGTGCCAGCAGTGAAGATTTGCGGGAGCAAGCTTTC. This chain joins TRBV2 and TRBJ1-2; D unclear. There are 12 residues in the CDR3. Germline V CDR1 and CDR2: SNHLY, FYNNEI.

The V gene is TRBV20-1, the J gene TRBJ1-5; D not certain. The CDR3 loop spans 13 amino acids. Germline CDR1 reads DFQATT; CDR2 reads SNEGSKA (reference sequence). V lost 2 bases to trimming and J lost 2 bases, with 7 bases between them. Here the CDR3 reads CSARIGGNQPQHF. In nucleotides, the CDR3 is TGCAGTGCTAGAATCGGCGGCAATCAGCCCCAGCATTTT.

This clonotype was recorded a few times. The chain has TRBV7-2 and TRBJ2-5, with 8 bases matching TRBD2. After removal of 6 bases from V and 5 bases from J, the junction contained 8 bases not matched to a gene. The CDR3 consists of 14 residues. CDR1 and CDR2 from the germline V gene are SGHTA and FQGNSA. The DNA of the CDR3 is TGTGCCAGCAGGTTCGGGGGGGGCGAGGAGACCCAGTACTTC. It specifies CASRFGGGEETQYF.

This clonotype was counted between two and nine times. The rearrangement uses TRBV4-2 and TRBJ1-3; TRBD1 is a possible D gene (6 bases). The length of the CDR3 is 14 residues. Germline assignment: CDR1 LGHNA and CDR2 YNFKEQ. V lost 6 bases, J lost 4 bases, and 13 bases lay in between. The CDR3 reads CASSLGTLGNTIYF. The CDR3 bases are TGTGCCAGCAGTCTCGGGACATTAGGAAACACCATATATTTT.

This clonotype showed up just a few times. The genes are TRBV6-5 and TRBJ2-3, with D unclear. The V end lost 0 bases, the J end lost 6 bases, and 10 bases lay between the germline ends. The germline V gene encodes CDR1 MNHEY and CDR2 SVGAGI. CDR3 length: 14 amino acids. The chain's CDR3 is CASSYSTAADTQYF. Written as DNA, the CDR3 is TGTGCCAGCAGTTACTCAACGGCAGCGGATACGCAGTATTTT.

Notes on this clonotype: A much more abundant neighbour one base away suggests this may be a read error. The chain carries TRBV5-1 and TRBJ2-5; D remains unclear. V dropped 5 bases and J dropped 4 bases, with 18 bases sitting between them. This CDR3 has 15 residues. The germline V gene has CDR1 SGHRS and CDR2 YFSETQ. CDR3 amino acids: CASSMDPGARETQYF. The CDR3, as DNA: TGCGCCAGCAGTATGGACCCAGGCGCGCGAGAGACCCAGTACTTC.

There are a few counts of this clonotype. V and J are TRBV10-3 and TRBJ1-1; tentative D call: TRBD1 (5 bases). Per germline, CDR1 ENHRY and CDR2 SYGVKD. This CDR3 has 17 amino acids. The V end was cut by 0 bases, the J end by 1 base, with 15 bases between. CDR3 bases: TGTGCCATCAGTGAGTCGATGGCCTTCGGGGGGAACACTGAAGCTTTCTTT. Translation: CAISESMAFGGNTEAFF.

This clonotype turned up a few times. The rearrangement uses TRBV10-3 and TRBJ2-1; 9 nucleotides agree with TRBD2. The germline V gene has CDR1 ENHRY and CDR2 SYGVKD. With V trimmed by 6 bases and J by 4 bases, 13 bases remained unmatched. The length of the CDR3 is 17 residues. CDR3 sequence reads: CAISGKPGLAAYNEQFF. DNA of the CDR3: TGTGCCATCAGCGGGAAACCGGGACTAGCTGCGTACAATGAGCAGTTCTTC.

V usage is TRBV30 and J usage is TRBJ1-2; unclear D gene. Trimming shortened V by 7 bases and J by 2 bases, and 11 bases separated the two germline ends. From germline, CDR1 is GTSNPN and CDR2 SVGIG (reference sequence). This CDR3 region has 12 residues. The CDR3 loop is CASPTGNYGYTF. CDR3 DNA sequence: TGTGCCTCCCCGACGGGGAACTATGGCTACACCTTC.